Presented here are 21 T cell receptor beta chains from one specimen sequenced in a study of T cells in Graves' hyperthyroidism and ophthalmopathy. Amplification of TCR beta CDR3 regions was performed using RNA transcripts as template. The study used the HTBI primer set for a first-round RT-PCR of the TCR CDR3. TCRdb recomputed calls from the multiplex PCR reads with MiXCR, one row per CDR3 protein. The sample includes 400,000 or so distinct CDR3 sequences, 13% to 15% of them seen just once. Sample: blood. Every receptor here comes from a woman in her sixties or seventies with Graves' ophthalmopathy.

Ten or more counts support this clonotype. The V gene is TRBV29-1, the J gene TRBJ1-5, with 11 bases aligning to TRBD1. CDR3 length: 14 amino acids. Germline V gene lookup returns CDR1 SQVTM and CDR2 ANQGSEA. V gave up 7 bases and J gave up 4 bases; unmatched junction bases: 6. CDR3 bases: TGCAGCGCTGGGGGGACAGGGGGAAATCAGCCCCAGCATTTT. It specifies CSAGGTGGNQPQHF.

In this sample, this clonotype turned up many times. The chain combines TRBV6-5 with TRBJ2-7; D gene unclear. V was pared by 2 bases and J by 4 bases, with 12 bases between. Germline CDR1 is MNHEY and CDR2 is SVGAGI. This CDR3 has 14 amino acids. CDR3 residues: CASSYRATLYEQYF. The CDR3 DNA follows: TGTGCCAGCAGTTACCGAGCTACCCTTTACGAGCAGTACTTC.

This clonotype was seen a handful of times. The V gene is TRBV12-3 or TRBV12-4, the J gene TRBJ1-5; no reliable D call. Trimming removed 4 bases from V and 4 bases from J, with 11 bases in between. The length of the CDR3 is 14 residues. The CDR3 nucleotides read TGTGCCAGCAGTTCGATGCGGGAGAATCAGCCCCAGCATTTT. Translated: CASSSMRENQPQHF.

This clonotype has more than one count but fewer than ten. V is TRBV28 and J is TRBJ2-1, with D possibly matching TRBD2 (5 bases). Germline V lookup: CDR1 MDHEN, CDR2 SYDVKM. The CDR3 sequence is 14 residues long. V was clipped by 6 bases and J by 2 bases, with 11 bases between them. The CDR3 reads CASSRPGAYNEQFF. The CDR3 nucleotides are TGTGCCAGCAGCCGCCCCGGGGCCTACAATGAGCAGTTCTTC. The full variable domain, in which reference TRBV28 and TRBJ2-1 provide the parts outside the CDR3, is DVKVTQSSRYLVKRTGEKVFLECVQDMDHENMFWYRQDPGLGLRLIYFSYDVKMKEKGDIPEGYSVSREKKERFSLILESASTNQTSMYLCASSRPGAYNEQFFGPGTRLTVL.

In this sample, this clonotype turned up a few times. V usage is TRBV19 and J usage is TRBJ1-1; tentative D call: TRBD1 (6 bases). Trimming shortened V by 9 bases and J by 1 base, and 12 bases separated the two germline ends. From germline, CDR1 is LNHDA and CDR2 SQIVND (reference sequence). CDR3 length: 13 amino acids. CDR3 sequence (DNA): TGTGCCAGCCTTGACAGGAGGAACACTGAAGCTTTCTTT. It yields the protein CASLDRRNTEAFF. Supplemented by reference TRBV19 and TRBJ1-1, the full variable domain reads DGGITQSPKYLFRKEGQNVTLSCEQNLNHDAMYWYRQDPGQGLRLIYYSQIVNDFQKGDIAEGYSVSREKKESFPLTVTSAQKNPTAFYLCASLDRRNTEAFFGQGTRLTVV.

This clonotype was observed at least ten times. The chain recombines TRBV3-1 with TRBJ2-4; TRBD2 matches 12 bases. V shed 4 bases, J shed 6 bases, and the junction held 4 bases outside the gene matches. The CDR3 sequence is 15 residues long. Germline lookup yields CDR1 LGHDT and CDR2 YNNKEL (reference sequence). CDR3 sequence (DNA): TGTGCCAGCAGCCCTCTAGCGGGGGGGAGAAACATTCAGTACTTC. This gives the protein CASSPLAGGRNIQYF.

In this sample, this clonotype turned up many times. The V and J genes are TRBV7-2 and TRBJ2-1; 11 positions match TRBD2. CDR1 and CDR2 from the germline V gene are SGHTA and FQGNSA. CDR3 length equals 15 residues. The trim removed 4 bases at V and 8 bases at J, leaving 7 bases unmatched. The CDR3 region is CASSYMTSGIYEQFF. CDR3 bases: TGTGCCAGCAGCTACATGACTAGCGGGATTTATGAGCAGTTCTTC.

This clonotype was counted many times. This sequence joins TRBV27 and TRBJ1-1; unclear D gene. Germline values: CDR1 MNHEY, CDR2 SMNVEV (reference sequence). The CDR3 covers 13 residues. Trimming stripped 6 bases from V and 1 base from J, with 9 bases between. CDR3 protein: CASRGIGNTEAFF. The CDR3 DNA sequence: TGTGCCAGCAGGGGAATTGGGAACACTGAAGCTTTCTTT.

This clonotype has ten or more counts. The chain has TRBV7-2 and TRBJ2-1, with D uncertain. Between the trimmed V and J ends, which lost 0 bases and 11 bases, there was a span of 5 bases. Germline loops: CDR1 SGHTA, CDR2 FQGNSA. This CDR3 contains 11 residues. The CDR3 protein is CASSLAGQQFF. The CDR3 DNA reads TGTGCCAGCAGCTTAGCAGGACAGCAGTTCTTC.

In regard to this clonotype: A much bigger clone sits one base away, suggesting this may be a read error. The rearrangement joins TRBV3-1 to TRBJ2-5; 7 bases map to TRBD2. The germline V gene encodes CDR1 LGHDT and CDR2 YNNKEL (reference sequence). The CDR3 spans 13 residues. V shed 3 bases and J 11 bases; nucleotides not matched to a gene: 9. The CDR3 protein is CASSQRGLGSQYF. The CDR3 DNA reads as TGTGCCAGCAGCCAGAGAGGACTAGGGTCACAGTACTTC.

This clonotype was picked up many times. This chain joins TRBV27 and TRBJ2-7; 8 positions agree with TRBD1. This CDR3 has 17 residues. V lost 3 bases to trimming and J lost 2 bases; unmatched junction nucleotides: 12. From germline, CDR1 is MNHEY and CDR2 SMNVEV (reference sequence). The CDR3 region is CASSFLGAGGRPYEQYF. The CDR3 DNA reads as TGTGCCAGCAGTTTTTTGGGCGCAGGGGGCCGCCCCTACGAGCAGTACTTC.

This clonotype was seen repeatedly, ten times or more. The V call is TRBV5-1, the J call TRBJ2-5, with D possibly called TRBD1 or TRBD2 (6 bases each). Germline CDR1 is SGHRS and CDR2 is YFSETQ. V dropped 6 bases and J dropped 4 bases, with 13 bases sitting between them. This CDR3 comprises 13 residues. The CDR3 loop reads CASTGAGGETQYF. In DNA, the CDR3 is TGCGCCAGCACGGGGGCAGGCGGAGAGACCCAGTACTTC. Based on the CDR3 plus reference TRBV5-1 and TRBJ2-5, the full variable domain is KAGVTQTPRYLIKTRGQQVTLSCSPISGHRSVSWYQQTPGQGLQFLFEYFSETQRNKGNFPGRFSGRQFSNSRSEMNVSTLELGDSALYLCASTGAGGETQYFGPGTRLLVL.

This clonotype has a count of ten or more. V usage is TRBV5-6 and J usage is TRBJ2-5; the match to TRBD2 covers 11 bases. Trimming took 0 bases from V and 5 from J; bases not matched to a gene: 6. The germline CDR1 and CDR2 sequences are SGHDT and YYEEEE. CDR3 length: 16 amino acids. CDR3 region: CASSLVTSGSRETQYF. The CDR3 DNA is TGTGCCAGCAGCTTGGTAACTAGCGGGAGTAGGGAGACCCAGTACTTC.

About this clonotype itself: A much more abundant neighbour one base away suggests this may be a read error. The chain is built from TRBV6-1 and TRBJ2-1; 12 nucleotides match TRBD2. The V gene's germline CDR1 is MNHNS and CDR2 SASEGT. The CDR3 is 16 residues long. CDR3 nucleotide sequence: TGTGCCAGCAGCTCTAGCGGGAGGGGCTCCTACAATGGGCAGTTCTTC. Its translation is CASSSSGRGSYNGQFF.

The CDR3 sequence is CASSPGPGAETQYF. CDR3 DNA sequence: TGTGCCAGCAGTCCGGGCCCTGGGGCAGAGACCCAGTACTTC. The V and J genes are TRBV28 and TRBJ2-5; a weak D match, TRBD1 (5 bases). This CDR3 contains 14 residues. Trimming pared 5 bases from V and 4 bases from J, leaving 14 bases between. Germline V gives CDR1 MDHEN, CDR2 SYDVKM.

This clonotype was detected ten times or more. V is TRBV5-6 and J is TRBJ2-7; TRBD1 matches at 8 bases. Losses at the gene ends were 0 bases for V and 2 bases for J; bases not matched to a gene: 4. Germline values: CDR1 SGHDT, CDR2 YYEEEE. The CDR3 consists of 15 residues. The CDR3 DNA follows: TGTGCCAGCAGCTTGGGGACAGGGAGTACCTACGAGCAGTACTTC. This encodes CASSLGTGSTYEQYF.

This clonotype was counted between two and nine times. The chain employs TRBV27 and TRBJ1-4, with no clear D. V lost 6 bases, J lost 0 bases, and 11 bases lay in between. The CDR3 sequence is 15 residues long. CDR1 is MNHEY, CDR2 SMNVEV, per germline (reference sequence). The CDR3 DNA is TGTGCCAGCAGGAAAGACACGTCAACTAATGAAAAACTGTTTTTT. Translating gives CASRKDTSTNEKLFF.

The chain carries TRBV30 and TRBJ1-1; D is uncertain. Germline assignment: CDR1 GTSNPN and CDR2 SVGIG (reference sequence). The CDR3 consists of 15 residues. V lost 3 bases and J lost 1, with 15 bases in between. DNA of the CDR3: TGTGCCTGGAGAATCCCCGGACGGACGAACACTGAAGCTTTCTTT. Translating gives CAWRIPGRTNTEAFF.

The sample holds many counts of this clonotype. This chain joins TRBV7-2 and TRBJ2-7; D is unresolved. CDR3 length equals 15 residues. The V end lost 7 bases, the J end lost 5 bases, and 21 bases lay between the germline ends. Germline V gives CDR1 SGHTA, CDR2 FQGNSA. CDR3 region: CASTINRELLHEQYF. CDR3 bases: TGTGCCAGCACCATAAATCGCGAGCTACTTCACGAGCAGTACTTC.

Ten or more counts support this clonotype. The chain combines TRBV28 with TRBJ1-5; TRBD1 agrees at 8 bases. After removal of 5 bases from V and 1 base from J, the junction contained 4 bases not matched to a gene. The CDR3 spans 15 residues. Germline V gene lookup returns CDR1 MDHEN and CDR2 SYDVKM. CDR3 bases: TGTGCCAGCAGTGGGACAGGAATCAGCAATCAGCCCCAGCATTTT. Its protein product is CASSGTGISNQPQHF.

This clonotype was counted many times. The chain uses TRBV3-1 and TRBJ2-7; 8 bases fit TRBD2. Germline V gene sequence: CDR1 LGHDT, CDR2 YNNKEL (reference sequence). CDR3 size: 16 residues. With 0 bases clipped from V and 4 bases from J, the junction kept 8 bases outside the gene matches. CDR3 DNA sequence: TGTGCCAGCAGCCAAGATGGTAGCGGGATAGTGTACGAGCAGTACTTC. Translating it yields CASSQDGSGIVYEQYF.